The 4 T cell receptor beta chains given below trace back to one sample, sequenced in a study of blood T cell repertoires in COVID-19. TCRdb's table, derived via immunoSEQ multiplex PCR, lists solely in-frame clones and lacks some. Among more than 75,000 clones listed, more than 80% were seen once. Material for sequencing was peripheral blood. The receptors originated from a human donor in a cohort sampled during active COVID-19.

This clone appeared a few times. The chain joins TRBV5-4 to TRBJ2-5, with D tentatively TRBD1 (5 bases). The CDR3 totals 14 residues. Trimming pared 3 bases from V and 2 bases from J, leaving 11 bases between. The germline V gene has CDR1 SGHNT and CDR2 YYREEE (reference sequence). Here the CDR3 DNA reads TGTGCCAGCAGCTACCGACAGTATCAAGAGACCCAGTACTTC. It codes for CASSYRQYQETQYF.

The rearrangement joins TRBV10-3 to TRBJ1-1; D gene ambiguous. This CDR3 is 13 amino acids long. Trimming took off 5 bases at V and 1 base at J, with 8 bases between the two ends. Germline assignment: CDR1 ENHRY and CDR2 SYGVKD. The CDR3 is CAISSQANTEAFF. CDR3 DNA sequence: TGTGCCATCAGTAGTCAGGCGAACACTGAAGCTTTCTTT.

The rearrangement uses TRBV5-1 and TRBJ1-2; D might be TRBD1 (6 bases). This CDR3 has 16 residues. Trimming shortened V by 3 bases and J by 3 bases, and 18 bases separated the two germline ends. Germline-derived CDR1 and CDR2 are SGHRS and YFSETQ. CDR3 nucleotide sequence: TGCGCCAGCAGCTCGAATCCCACAGGGCTAGACTATGGCTACACCTTC. Protein sequence: CASSSNPTGLDYGYTF.

The chain uses TRBV5-6 and TRBJ2-5; a possible D gene is TRBD2 (5 bases). The germline V gene encodes CDR1 SGHDT and CDR2 YYEEEE. V dropped 4 bases and J dropped 1 base, with 11 bases sitting between them. CDR3 size: 14 residues. CDR3 DNA: TGTGCCAGCAGCGACACTAGTACCCAAGAGACCCAGTACTTC. Encoded protein: CASSDTSTQETQYF.